This T cell receptor (beta chain) stems from a study of cytomegalovirus exposure and HLA in healthy donors. General study findings and limits: According to reports, the classifier identified cytomegalovirus status with high specificity and sensitivity. TCR beta chains numbering 164 were designated cytomegalovirus-associated.

PCR employed 60 Vbeta and 13 Jbeta primers. Data came from immunoSEQ multiplex PCR; TCRdb stores just in-frame clones and leaves some out. The sample has around 130,000 clones; about three quarters are singletons. The donors, nominally healthy at sampling, likely had unrecorded immune exposures. The V end lost 2 bases, the J end lost 2 bases, and 13 bases lay between the germline ends. Germline CDR1 and CDR2: LNHDA and SQIVND (reference sequence). The CDR3 length is 16 residues. As for this clone: Its antigen is undetermined.

Source material: PBMCs. The genes are TRBV19 and TRBJ1-5, with D maybe TRBD1 (5 bases). This sequence was found in a man in his forties in good health and CMV-seropositive. The CDR3: CASSIRGRVGNQPQHF. DNA for the CDR3: TGTGCCAGTAGTATACGGGGGAGGGTCGGCAATCAGCCCCAGCATTTT.